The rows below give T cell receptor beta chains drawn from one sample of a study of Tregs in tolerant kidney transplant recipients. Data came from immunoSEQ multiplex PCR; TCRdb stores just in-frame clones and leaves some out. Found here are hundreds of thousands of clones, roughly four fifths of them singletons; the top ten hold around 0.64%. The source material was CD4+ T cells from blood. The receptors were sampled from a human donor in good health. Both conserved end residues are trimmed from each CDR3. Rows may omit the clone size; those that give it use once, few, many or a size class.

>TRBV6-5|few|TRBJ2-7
ASSGGYEQY
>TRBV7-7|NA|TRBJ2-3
ASSSTSGADTQY
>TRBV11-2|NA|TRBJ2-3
ASSSKLAERLTDTQY
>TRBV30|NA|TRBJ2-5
AWGRRGRQETQY
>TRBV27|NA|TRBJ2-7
ASSQTSGSYEQY
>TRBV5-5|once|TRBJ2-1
ASSFPPSGEYNEQF
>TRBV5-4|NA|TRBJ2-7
ASSLAPGTGGYEQY
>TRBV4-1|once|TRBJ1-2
ASSQPRTANYGYT
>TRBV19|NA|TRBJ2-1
ASSKGTGRSYNEQF
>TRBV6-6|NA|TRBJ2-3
ASTLGGGTDTQY
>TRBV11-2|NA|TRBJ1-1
ASSLSRNTEAF
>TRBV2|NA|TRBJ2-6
ASSTGGSGANVLT
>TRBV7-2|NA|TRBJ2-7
ASTRYGAYEQY
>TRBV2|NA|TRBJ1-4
ASSLRQALATNEKLF
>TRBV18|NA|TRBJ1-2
ASSPTGQGAGGYGYT
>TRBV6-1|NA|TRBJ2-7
ASKGTIGSYEQY
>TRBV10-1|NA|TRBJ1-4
ASRRGTGEKLF
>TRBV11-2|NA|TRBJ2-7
ASSLQPGYEQY